Listed below are T cell receptor beta chains from one sample, sequenced in a study of shared clonotypes between healthy human individuals. Produced via immunoSEQ multiplex PCR; TCRdb's table is partial and in-frame only. Altogether approximately 1.4 million clones are present, 95% to 99% being singletons, with the ten largest covering about 0.45%. Sequenced material: naive CD4+ T cells sorted from blood. The receptors shown here come from a man aged 30 to 45 in good health. The CDR3 runs from the conserved cysteine through the conserved F or W.

j_call: TRBJ1-2; v_call: TRBV6-1; cdr3_aa: CASTIIGTAGYGYTF
j_call: TRBJ2-1; v_call: TRBV7-7; cdr3_aa: CASSRAPGGNEQFF
j_call: TRBJ2-2; v_call: TRBV11-2; cdr3_aa: CASSLALPTGGGELFF
j_call: TRBJ2-5; v_call: TRBV20-1; cdr3_aa: CSASNGETQYF
j_call: TRBJ2-2; v_call: TRBV4-3; cdr3_aa: CASSQARGGRDTGELFF
j_call: TRBJ1-5; v_call: TRBV5-1; cdr3_aa: CASSSGTGSQPQHF
j_call: TRBJ2-1; v_call: TRBV27; cdr3_aa: CASSLPPYNEQFF
j_call: TRBJ1-5; v_call: TRBV30; cdr3_aa: CAWSLKGNQPQHF
j_call: TRBJ2-3; v_call: TRBV14; cdr3_aa: CASSPRLAGGPTDTQYF
j_call: TRBJ2-1; v_call: TRBV7-9; cdr3_aa: CASSLFHGREQFF
j_call: TRBJ1-1; v_call: TRBV18; cdr3_aa: CASSPRTGEGTEAFF
j_call: TRBJ2-1; v_call: TRBV28; cdr3_aa: CASSFPTGAGVGNEQFF
j_call: TRBJ2-1; v_call: TRBV2; cdr3_aa: CASSANEQFF
j_call: TRBJ2-5; v_call: TRBV18; cdr3_aa: CASSPVKDPETQYF
j_call: TRBJ2-7; v_call: TRBV28; cdr3_aa: CASSWTSGHAYEQYF
j_call: TRBJ2-7; v_call: TRBV5-1; cdr3_aa: CASSKGAGRSYEQYF
j_call: TRBJ1-4; v_call: TRBV5-4; cdr3_aa: CASSFDRENEKLFF
j_call: TRBJ2-7; v_call: TRBV23-1; cdr3_aa: CASSQFRRYARAYEQYF
j_call: TRBJ2-3; v_call: TRBV7-6; cdr3_aa: CASSSQGTFSTDTQYF
j_call: TRBJ2-1; v_call: TRBV29-1; cdr3_aa: CSIGRLLWNEQFF
j_call: TRBJ2-6; v_call: TRBV18; cdr3_aa: CASSPPVGNSGANVLTF
j_call: TRBJ2-5; v_call: TRBV18; cdr3_aa: CASSPPHTGSGTQYF
j_call: TRBJ1-5; v_call: TRBV28; cdr3_aa: CATIFKTGATSQPQHF
j_call: TRBJ2-1; v_call: TRBV28; cdr3_aa: CASSGAGVRPHYNEQFF
j_call: TRBJ1-5; v_call: TRBV18; cdr3_aa: CASSLDRGSQVGGQPQHF
j_call: TRBJ2-1; v_call: TRBV5-5; cdr3_aa: CASSWGLASNNEQFF
j_call: TRBJ1-2; v_call: TRBV5-1; cdr3_aa: CASSLGGQGNYGYTF
j_call: TRBJ1-1; v_call: TRBV1; cdr3_aa: CTSSQVCIRDGTEAFF
j_call: TRBJ2-7; v_call: TRBV28; cdr3_aa: CASSATGTGSYEQYF
j_call: TRBJ2-3; v_call: TRBV5-5; cdr3_aa: CASRFISVDTQYF
j_call: TRBJ1-5; v_call: TRBV28; cdr3_aa: CASGLGGQPQHF
j_call: TRBJ2-3; v_call: TRBV5-1; cdr3_aa: CASSKRPASGSTDTQYF
j_call: TRBJ2-4; v_call: TRBV29-1; cdr3_aa: CSVSLAKNIQYF
j_call: TRBJ1-1; v_call: TRBV18; cdr3_aa: CASSLLDRNQWNTEAFF
j_call: TRBJ1-4; v_call: TRBV5-1; cdr3_aa: CASSWTRATNEKLFF
j_call: TRBJ1-2; v_call: TRBV29-1; cdr3_aa: CSGWGDDGYTF
j_call: TRBJ2-5; v_call: TRBV7-2; cdr3_aa: CASSLVWSQETQYF
j_call: TRBJ1-1; v_call: TRBV6-6; cdr3_aa: CASSYSSSLTEAFF
j_call: TRBJ2-7; v_call: TRBV5-6; cdr3_aa: CASSLDTSDAGNYF